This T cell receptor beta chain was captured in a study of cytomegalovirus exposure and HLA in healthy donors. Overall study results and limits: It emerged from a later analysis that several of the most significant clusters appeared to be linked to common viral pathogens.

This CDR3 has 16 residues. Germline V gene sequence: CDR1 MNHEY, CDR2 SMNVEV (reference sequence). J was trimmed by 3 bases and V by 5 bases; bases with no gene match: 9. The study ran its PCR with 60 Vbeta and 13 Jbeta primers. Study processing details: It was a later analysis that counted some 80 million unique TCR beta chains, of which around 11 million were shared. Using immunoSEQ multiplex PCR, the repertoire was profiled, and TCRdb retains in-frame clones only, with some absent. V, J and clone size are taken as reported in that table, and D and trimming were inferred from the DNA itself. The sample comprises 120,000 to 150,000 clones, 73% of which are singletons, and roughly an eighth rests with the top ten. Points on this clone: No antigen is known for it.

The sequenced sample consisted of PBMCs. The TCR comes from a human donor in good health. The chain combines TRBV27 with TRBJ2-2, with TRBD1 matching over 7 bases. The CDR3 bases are TGTGCCAGCAGTACCCCCACAGGGGCACACACCGGGGAGCTGTTTTTT. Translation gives CASSTPTGAHTGELFF.